Listed here are 25 T cell receptor beta chains from one sample, sequenced in a study of blood T cell repertoires in COVID-19. Libraries were prepared by immunoSEQ multiplex PCR; TCRdb keeps only in-frame clonotypes and omits some of them. The table has some 150,000 clones, approximately 83% seen once. Sequencing was done on a sample of peripheral blood. The receptor set was obtained from an older woman with COVID-19, enrolled during active disease.

The rearrangement links TRBV27 to TRBJ2-3, with 7 nucleotides matching TRBD2. This CDR3 is 15 amino acids long. J was trimmed by 4 bases and V by 5 bases; bases with no gene match: 9. Germline CDR1 and CDR2: MNHEY and SMNVEV (reference sequence). In DNA form, the CDR3 reads TGTGCCAGCAGTCCCTCGTGGGCGGGGGCAGATACGCAGTATTTT. This gives the protein CASSPSWAGADTQYF.

V gene TRBV5-4 combines with J gene TRBJ2-2; 7 positions agree with TRBD1. Germline V gene sequence: CDR1 SGHNT, CDR2 YYREEE (reference sequence). Trimming took 4 bases from V and 4 from J; bases not matched to a gene: 10. CDR3 length: 16 residues. CDR3 DNA: TGTGCCAGCAGCCTCCCGGCGGCAGGGGGCACCGGGGAGCTGTTTTTT. Translated, it gives CASSLPAAGGTGELFF.

The chain employs TRBV30 and TRBJ1-2, with unresolved D. The CDR3 extends over 13 amino acids. Germline V lookup: CDR1 GTSNPN, CDR2 SVGIG (reference sequence). V was cut by 3 bases and J by 4 bases, with 12 bases left in between. This CDR3 is CAWRISHSYGYTF. The CDR3 DNA reads TGTGCCTGGAGGATTAGTCATAGCTATGGCTACACCTTC.

This clone was seen only once. CDR3 loop: CASSYYGPTGVTEAFF. For the CDR3, the DNA is TGTGCCAGCAGTTACTATGGGCCAACAGGGGTCACTGAAGCTTTCTTT. The chain joins TRBV6-5 to TRBJ1-1; 7 bases map to TRBD1. The CDR3 is 16 amino acids. The trim removed 1 base at V and 4 bases at J, leaving 9 bases unmatched. The germline V gene encodes CDR1 MNHEY and CDR2 SVGAGI.

The sample holds a few counts of this clone. This chain joins TRBV5-1 and TRBJ2-1, with no clear D. The germline V gene has CDR1 SGHRS and CDR2 YFSETQ. The germline V and J ends were trimmed by 0 bases and 5 bases, with 6 bases remaining between them. The CDR3 spans 13 residues. CDR3 DNA sequence: TGCGCCAGCAGCTTGGAACAGAACAATGAGCAGTTCTTC. Amino acids: CASSLEQNNEQFF.

This chain uses TRBV28 with TRBJ1-2; D possibly corresponds to TRBD1 (6 bases). The germline V gene encodes CDR1 MDHEN and CDR2 SYDVKM. With 6 bases removed from V and 0 bases from J, the gap between germline ends came to 11 bases. This CDR3 contains 14 residues. The CDR3: CASREQGANYGYTF. CDR3 DNA sequence: TGTGCCAGCAGGGAACAGGGTGCTAACTATGGCTACACCTTC.

In DNA form, the CDR3 reads TGTGCCAGCAGCCAAGATAGCGGCGGCCGATGGGCCGGGGAGCTGTTTTTT. It translates to CASSQDSGGRWAGELFF. The J gene is TRBJ2-2, the V gene TRBV4-2; maybe TRBD2 (6 bases). The germline V and J ends were trimmed by 0 bases and 6 bases, with 17 bases remaining between them. Germline-derived CDR1 and CDR2 are LGHNA and YNFKEQ. The CDR3 is 17 amino acids.

The sample holds a few counts of this clone. The J gene is TRBJ2-7, the V gene TRBV18, with 7 nucleotides matching TRBD1. This CDR3 spans 15 amino acids. Germline V gives CDR1 KGHSH, CDR2 LQKENI. The V and J ends lost 4 bases and 7 bases, in that order; junction bases with no gene match: 13. CDR3 DNA sequence: TGTGCCAGCTCACAGACAGGGTCTGGTGGAGTAGAGCAGTACTTC. Residues: CASSQTGSGGVEQYF.

The rearrangement links TRBV6-5 to TRBJ2-7, with 11 bases fitting TRBD1. This CDR3 comprises 14 residues. Germline V gene sequence: CDR1 MNHEY, CDR2 SVGAGI. V gave up 0 bases and J gave up 12 bases; unmatched junction bases: 7. In nucleotides, the CDR3 is TGTGCCAGCAGTTACTCGAGGACAGGGGGCTTTTGGTACTTC. It codes for CASSYSRTGGFWYF.

V gene TRBV18 combines with J gene TRBJ1-2; no clear D gene. This CDR3 is built from 18 residues. Trimming stripped 4 bases from V and 4 bases from J, with 25 bases between. Germline V gene sequence: CDR1 KGHSH, CDR2 LQKENI. CDR3 sequence: CASSRNGVGGTNFYGYTF. The CDR3 DNA reads as TGTGCCAGCTCACGGAACGGGGTCGGCGGTACCAACTTCTATGGCTACACCTTC.

The gene calls are TRBV27 and TRBJ1-4; 8 bases align to TRBD1. This CDR3 spans 16 amino acids. Trimming at V came to 6 bases and at J to 7 bases, leaving 13 bases not matched to a gene. CDR1 is MNHEY, CDR2 SMNVEV, per germline (reference sequence). DNA for the CDR3: TGTGCCAGCAGCCGGTTGGTCGACAGGGGAGGTGAAAAACTGTTTTTT. It encodes CASSRLVDRGGEKLFF.

This clone appeared a single time. The chain recombines TRBV6-5 with TRBJ1-3, with D possibly TRBD1 on 6 matching bases. The germline V gene encodes CDR1 MNHEY and CDR2 SVGAGI. V was cut by 4 bases and J by 3 bases, with 13 bases left in between. The CDR3 is made up of 15 amino acids. This CDR3 reads CASSFVGAGGNTIYF. CDR3 DNA sequence: TGTGCCAGCAGTTTCGTGGGGGCGGGTGGAAACACCATATATTTT.

The chain has TRBV28 and TRBJ2-1; 13 bases map to TRBD2. The junction had 4 bases not matched to a gene; V was cut back by 3 bases and J by 5 bases. The CDR3 totals 16 residues. Germline V gene data show CDR1 as MDHEN and CDR2 as SYDVKM. This chain's CDR3 is CASSFATSGGDNEQFF. The CDR3 region has the DNA TGTGCCAGCAGTTTCGCAACTAGCGGGGGGGACAATGAGCAGTTCTTC.

Worth noting for this clone: An end of the junction does not agree with germline; a read error may underlie this. CDR3 amino acids: CVSSPQGTVQNIQYF. The CDR3, as DNA: TGTGTCAGCTCACCACAAGGGACAGTTCAAAACATTCAGTACTTC. This chain links TRBV18 with TRBJ2-4; TRBD1 matches 7 bases. The length of the CDR3 is 15 residues. Germline V gives CDR1 KGHSH, CDR2 LQKENI.

The chain couples TRBV13 to TRBJ1-2; weak D call: TRBD1 (5 bases). Germline CDR1 and CDR2: PRHDT and FYEKMQ (reference sequence). The CDR3 totals 15 residues. The V gene lost 4 bases and the J gene lost 5 bases, with 17 bases spanning the gap. The CDR3 DNA reads TGTGCCAGCAGCTCACAGGCCGGGGGACGATATGGCTACACCTTC. This translates into CASSSQAGGRYGYTF.

This clone was counted a few times. The chain has TRBV7-6 and TRBJ2-2; TRBD2 is a possible D gene (5 bases). V was trimmed by 1 base and J by 0 bases, leaving 12 bases between them. This CDR3 has 17 residues. CDR1 SGHVS and CDR2 FNYEAQ come from the germline V gene. CDR3 nucleotides: TGTGCCAGCAGCTTAGGGTACTCGAGGGCGAACACCGGGGAGCTGTTTTTT. Protein: CASSLGYSRANTGELFF.

The rearrangement joins TRBV7-9 to TRBJ1-2; no firm D call. Per the germline V gene, CDR1 is SEHNR and CDR2 is FQNEAQ (reference sequence). V lost 1 base, J lost 6 bases, and 12 bases lay in between. CDR3 size: 14 residues. The CDR3 here is CASSLEAGAHGYTF. Here the CDR3 DNA reads TGTGCCAGCAGCTTAGAGGCAGGTGCCCATGGCTACACCTTC.

The chain carries TRBV18 and TRBJ2-7; TRBD2 matches 7 bases. This CDR3 is 14 amino acids long. J was trimmed by 6 bases and V by 0 bases; bases with no gene match: 5. The germline CDR1 and CDR2 sequences are KGHSH and LQKENI. The CDR3 region is CASSPPWEGLEQYF. As DNA, the CDR3 is TGTGCCAGCTCACCACCGTGGGAGGGGCTCGAGCAGTACTTC.

The V gene is TRBV11-1, the J gene TRBJ2-7; 7 bases map to TRBD1. The CDR3 is 15 residues long. Germline lookup yields CDR1 SGHAT and CDR2 FQDESV (reference sequence). Germline trimming cut 8 bases from V and 2 bases from J; bases unmatched to any gene: 12. Written as DNA, the CDR3 is TGTGCCAGCCAACCCGGGACAGCCGAGACCTACGAGCAGTACTTC. Translating gives CASQPGTAETYEQYF.

The chain joins TRBV2 to TRBJ2-1; 8 nucleotides match TRBD2. V trimming: 1 base; J trimming: 4 bases; junction bases outside the gene matches: 3. This CDR3 has 15 residues. From germline, CDR1 is SNHLY and CDR2 FYNNEI. CDR3: CASSEVLADYNEQFF. Here the CDR3 DNA reads TGTGCCAGCAGTGAAGTACTAGCGGATTACAATGAGCAGTTCTTC. Looking up the rest from reference TRBV2 and TRBJ2-1 gives the full variable domain: EPEVTQTPSHQVTQMGQEVILRCVPISNHLYFYWYRQILGQKVEFLVSFYNNEISEKSEIFDDQFSVERPDGSNFTLKIRSTKLEDSAMYFCASSEVLADYNEQFFGPGTRLTVL.

The V gene is TRBV19, the J gene TRBJ1-3; D not certain. V shed 5 bases and J shed 1 base, with 15 bases lying between them. Germline CDR1 is LNHDA and CDR2 is SQIVND (reference sequence). The CDR3 sequence is 16 residues long. The CDR3 protein is CASSWPKQTSGNTIYF. The CDR3, as DNA: TGTGCCAGTAGTTGGCCGAAACAGACATCTGGAAACACCATATATTTT.

The chain combines TRBV6-1 with TRBJ1-2; D possibly corresponds to TRBD1 (6 bases). This CDR3 is built from 12 residues. Germline lookup yields CDR1 MNHNS and CDR2 SASEGT. Trimming removed 5 bases at V and 8 bases at J, with 12 bases between. CDR3 sequence reads: CASSLRTDGYTF. In nucleotides, the CDR3 is TGTGCCAGCAGTCTGAGGACAGACGGCTACACCTTC.

This clone showed up just a few times. V usage is TRBV7-3 and J usage is TRBJ2-3, with 9 bases lining up with TRBD2. The germline V gene encodes CDR1 SGHTA and CDR2 FQGTGA. The V and J ends lost 1 base and 6 bases, in that order; junction bases with no gene match: 5. The CDR3 is 15 amino acids. The CDR3 DNA follows: TGTGCCAGCAGCTTAAAAAGCGGGGGGCCGGATACGCAGTATTTT. Its protein is CASSLKSGGPDTQYF.

The chain has TRBV5-1 and TRBJ1-1; 8 positions match TRBD1. V dropped 3 bases and J dropped 5; count of bases not matched to a gene: 3. This CDR3 has 13 amino acids. Germline assignment: CDR1 SGHRS and CDR2 YFSETQ. The CDR3 sequence: CASSSQGDTEAFF. CDR3 in DNA: TGCGCCAGCAGCTCACAGGGGGATACTGAAGCTTTCTTT.

This chain joins TRBV11-1 and TRBJ2-7; the match to TRBD1 covers 7 bases. The CDR3 totals 14 residues. CDR1 is SGHAT, CDR2 FQDESV, per germline (reference sequence). V lost 5 bases to trimming and J lost 4 bases; unmatched junction nucleotides: 8. The chain's CDR3 is CASSPHRGAYEQYF. The CDR3 DNA reads TGTGCCAGCAGCCCACACAGGGGCGCGTACGAGCAGTACTTC.